What follows describes a single T cell receptor (beta chain). Its antigen is unknown. Although they were nominally healthy when sampled, donors likely had unrecorded immune exposures. CDR1 and CDR2 from the germline V gene are MNHNY and SVGAGI (reference sequence). This CDR3 comprises 12 residues. Trimming took 4 bases from V and 9 from J, leaving 10 bases between them. The PCR ran on 60 Vbeta and 13 Jbeta primers. Libraries were prepared by immunoSEQ multiplex PCR; TCRdb keeps only in-frame clonotypes and omits some of them. The repertoire includes about 160,000 clones, 80% of them detected once, and 1.3% sits in the top ten. These data are taken from a study of cytomegalovirus exposure and HLA in healthy donors. Turning to the study itself: As an earlier analysis found, roughly 180 million T cells yielded 95 million to 130 million unique TCR beta sequences. Study-level findings and limits: Across donors, most TCRs were seen rarely, yet some public ones were widespread. DRB1 had the most TCR associations and HLA-C the fewest, a later analysis found, with rates varying by HLA locus.

The sequenced sample consisted of PBMCs. This clonotype was obtained from a man aged 25-40 years in good health and CMV-seronegative. The chain carries TRBV6-6 and TRBJ1-5; D is ambiguous. CDR3 region: CASSSNLAPQHF. The CDR3, as DNA: TGTGCCAGCAGTTCCAATTTGGCGCCCCAGCATTTT.